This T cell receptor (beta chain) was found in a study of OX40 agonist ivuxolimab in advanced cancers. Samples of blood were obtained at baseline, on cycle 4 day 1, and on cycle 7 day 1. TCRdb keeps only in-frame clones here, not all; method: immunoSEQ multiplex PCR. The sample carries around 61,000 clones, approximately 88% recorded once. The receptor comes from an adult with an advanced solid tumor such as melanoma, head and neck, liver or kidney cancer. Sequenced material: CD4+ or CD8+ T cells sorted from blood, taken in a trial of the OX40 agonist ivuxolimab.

Written as DNA, the CDR3 is TGTGCCAGCAGCTTAGAAGGTGACTGGCAGACCTACAATGAGCAGTTCTTC. It is translated as CASSLEGDWQTYNEQFF. The chain joins TRBV11-3 to TRBJ2-1; D remains ambiguous. This CDR3 spans 17 amino acids. V shed 0 bases and J shed 2 bases, with 14 bases lying between them. CDR1 and CDR2 (germline): SGHNT, YENEEA.